The subject of this entry is one T cell receptor (beta chain). Sequencing used immunoSEQ multiplex PCR; TCRdb keeps in-frame clones, though not all of them. The sample contains fewer than 350,000 clones, approximately 89% of which appear only once. The V gene end was trimmed by 6 bases and the J gene end by 0 bases; junction bases not matched to a gene: 3. The CDR3 is 15 residues long. Germline V gene lookup returns CDR1 MNHEY and CDR2 SVGAGI. The data were obtained in a study of blood T cell repertoires in COVID-19. On the study more broadly: COVID-19 samples, acute and convalescent, were from the United States, Italy and Spain.

Sequenced input: peripheral blood. This rearrangement joins TRBV6-5 to TRBJ1-4, with TRBD1 matching 8 bases. The sequence was collected from a woman in her sixties or seventies with COVID-19, enrolled during active disease. CDR3 nucleotides: TGTGCCAGCAGGCTACAGGGGGCAACTAATGAAAAACTGTTTTTT. Translated: CASRLQGATNEKLFF.